This TCR beta chain emerged from a study of T cell responses to AZD1222 COVID-19 vaccine. Study-level points and caveats: Nearly half of unique spike-specific TCRs reportedly avoided B.1.351 and B.1.1.7 mutated regions. Baseline seropositivity characterized only a handful of AZD1222 recipients.

About this clone itself: Its antigen remains unknown.

Generated by immunoSEQ multiplex PCR, the TCRdb table keeps only in-frame clones and is missing some. The sample records around 200,000 clones, 85% to 95% being singletons. CDR3 length: 14 amino acids. Trimming took 5 bases from V and 0 from J, leaving 11 bases between them. Germline CDR1 reads SGHRS; CDR2 reads YFSETQ. This material consisted of peripheral blood, taken 28 days after the second AZD1222 dose. This sequence joins TRBV5-1 and TRBJ1-1; D might be TRBD1 (6 bases). The TCR sequence derives from an adult who received the AZD1222 COVID-19 vaccine. The CDR3 sequence is CASRWTDMNTEAFF. In DNA form, the CDR3 reads TGCGCCAGCAGATGGACAGACATGAACACTGAAGCTTTCTTT.